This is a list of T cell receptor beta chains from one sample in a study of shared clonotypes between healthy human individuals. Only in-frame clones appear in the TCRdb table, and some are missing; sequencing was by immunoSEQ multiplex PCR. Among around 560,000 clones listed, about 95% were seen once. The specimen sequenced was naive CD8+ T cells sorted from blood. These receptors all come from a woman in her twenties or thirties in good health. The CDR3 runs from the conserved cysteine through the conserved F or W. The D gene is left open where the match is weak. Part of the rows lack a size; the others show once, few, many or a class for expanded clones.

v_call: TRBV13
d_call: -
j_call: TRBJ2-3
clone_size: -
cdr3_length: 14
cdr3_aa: CASSTPGGTDTQYF
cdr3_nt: TGTGCCAGCAGCACGCCGGGGGGCACAGATACGCAGTATTTT

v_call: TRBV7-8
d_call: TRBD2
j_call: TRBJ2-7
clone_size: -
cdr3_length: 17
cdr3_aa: CASSLGLAGGNNYEQYF
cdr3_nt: TGTGCCAGCAGCTTAGGGCTAGCGGGAGGCAATAACTACGAGCAGTACTTC

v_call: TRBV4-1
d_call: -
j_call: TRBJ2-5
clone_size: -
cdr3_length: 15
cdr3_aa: CASSQNTGSVETQYF
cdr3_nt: TGCGCCAGCAGCCAAAACACAGGGTCGGTTGAGACCCAGTACTTC

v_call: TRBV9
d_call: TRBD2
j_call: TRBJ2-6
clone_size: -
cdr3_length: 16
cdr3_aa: CASSPSGVSGANVLTF
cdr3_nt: TGTGCCAGCAGTCCTAGCGGAGTCTCTGGGGCCAACGTCCTGACTTTC

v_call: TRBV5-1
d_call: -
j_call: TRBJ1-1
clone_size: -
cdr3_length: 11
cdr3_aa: CASIIGTEAFF
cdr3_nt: TGCGCCAGCATCATAGGGACTGAAGCTTTCTTT

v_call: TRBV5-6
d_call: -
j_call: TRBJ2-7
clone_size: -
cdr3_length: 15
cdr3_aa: CASSLAREGPYEQYF
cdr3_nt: TGTGCCAGCAGCTTGGCCCGGGAAGGTCCCTACGAGCAGTACTTC

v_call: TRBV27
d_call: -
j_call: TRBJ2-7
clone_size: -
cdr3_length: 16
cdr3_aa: CASSLSSGLTPLEQYF
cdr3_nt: TGTGCCAGCAGTTTATCGTCCGGACTAACCCCTCTCGAGCAGTACTTC

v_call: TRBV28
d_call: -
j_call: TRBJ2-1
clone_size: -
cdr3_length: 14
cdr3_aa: CASSSTGWDNEQFF
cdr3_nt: TGTGCCAGCAGTTCGACAGGCTGGGACAATGAGCAGTTCTTC

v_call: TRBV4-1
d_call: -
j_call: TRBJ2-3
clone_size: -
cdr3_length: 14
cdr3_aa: CASSPLSNPDTQYF
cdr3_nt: TGCGCCAGCAGCCCACTTTCCAACCCAGATACGCAGTATTTT

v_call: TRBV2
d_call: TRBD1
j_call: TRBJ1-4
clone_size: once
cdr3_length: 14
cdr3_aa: CASSDRAQGEKLFF
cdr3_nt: TGTGCCAGCAGCGACAGGGCCCAGGGTGAAAAACTGTTTTTT

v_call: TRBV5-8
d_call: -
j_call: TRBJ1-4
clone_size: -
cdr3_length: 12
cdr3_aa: CASSLGTGKLFF
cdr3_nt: TGTGCCAGCAGCTTGGGAACAGGGAAACTGTTTTTT

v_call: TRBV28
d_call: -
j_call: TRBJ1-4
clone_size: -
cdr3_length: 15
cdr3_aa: CASSFGTIFNEKLFF
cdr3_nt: TGTGCCAGCAGTTTTGGGACAATTTTCAATGAAAAACTGTTTTTT

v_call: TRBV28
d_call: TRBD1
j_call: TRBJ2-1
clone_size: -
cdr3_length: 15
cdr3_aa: CASSRGQGPYNEQFF
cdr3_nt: TGTGCCAGCAGCCGCGGACAGGGGCCTTACAATGAGCAGTTCTTC

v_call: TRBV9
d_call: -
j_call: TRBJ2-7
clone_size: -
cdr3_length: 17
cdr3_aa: CASSVVPGDLRPYEQYF
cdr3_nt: TGTGCCAGCAGCGTAGTCCCCGGAGACTTGAGGCCCTACGAGCAGTACTTC

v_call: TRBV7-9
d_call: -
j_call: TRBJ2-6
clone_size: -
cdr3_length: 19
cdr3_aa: CASSSDSGFDRSGANVLTF
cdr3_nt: TGTGCCAGCAGCTCCGACAGCGGGTTTGACCGCTCTGGGGCCAACGTCCTGACTTTC

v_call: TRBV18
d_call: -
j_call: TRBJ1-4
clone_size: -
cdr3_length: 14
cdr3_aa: CASSPEGGLEKLFF
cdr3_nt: TGTGCCAGCTCCCCCGAGGGGGGCCTTGAAAAACTGTTTTTT

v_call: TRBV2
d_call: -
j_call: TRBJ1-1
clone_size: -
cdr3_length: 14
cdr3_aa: CASSSTGKNTEAFF
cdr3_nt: TGTGCCAGCAGTTCGACGGGAAAGAACACTGAAGCTTTCTTT

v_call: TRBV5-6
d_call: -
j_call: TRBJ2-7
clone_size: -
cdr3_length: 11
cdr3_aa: CASRLSYEQYF
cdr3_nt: TGTGCCAGCAGGCTCTCCTACGAGCAGTACTTC

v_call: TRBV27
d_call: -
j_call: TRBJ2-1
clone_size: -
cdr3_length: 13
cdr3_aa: CASEGGTGNEQFF
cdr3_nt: TGTGCCAGCGAGGGGGGGACGGGCAATGAGCAGTTCTTC

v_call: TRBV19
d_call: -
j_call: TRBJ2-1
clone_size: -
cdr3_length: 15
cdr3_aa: CASSIDEDSYNEQFF
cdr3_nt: TGTGCCAGTAGTATAGACGAGGACTCCTACAATGAGCAGTTCTTC

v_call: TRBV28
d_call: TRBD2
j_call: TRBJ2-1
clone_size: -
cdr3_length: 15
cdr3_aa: CASSLLPAGDNEQFF
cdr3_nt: TGTGCCAGCAGTTTACTCCCCGCGGGAGATAATGAGCAGTTCTTC

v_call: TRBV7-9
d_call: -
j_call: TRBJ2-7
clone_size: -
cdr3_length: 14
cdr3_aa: CASSLGDRIYEQYF
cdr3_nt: TGTGCCAGCAGCTTAGGCGACCGAATCTACGAGCAGTACTTC

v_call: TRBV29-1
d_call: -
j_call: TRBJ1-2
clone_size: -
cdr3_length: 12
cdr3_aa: CSVDLVTYGYTF
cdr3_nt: TGCAGCGTTGATTTGGTCACCTATGGCTACACCTTC

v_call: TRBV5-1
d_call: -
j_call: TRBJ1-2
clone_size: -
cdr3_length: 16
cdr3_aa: CASSGGQETAYYGYTF
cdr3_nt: TGCGCCAGCAGCGGGGGGCAGGAGACAGCATACTATGGCTACACCTTC

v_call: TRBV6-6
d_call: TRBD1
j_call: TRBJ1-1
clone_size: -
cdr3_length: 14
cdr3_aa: CASSLGQGGTEAFF
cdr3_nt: TGTGCCAGCAGTCTTGGACAGGGTGGGACTGAAGCTTTCTTT

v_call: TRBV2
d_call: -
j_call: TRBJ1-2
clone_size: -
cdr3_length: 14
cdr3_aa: CASSHQTSTYGYTF
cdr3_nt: TGTGCCAGCAGTCACCAGACAAGCACCTATGGCTACACCTTC

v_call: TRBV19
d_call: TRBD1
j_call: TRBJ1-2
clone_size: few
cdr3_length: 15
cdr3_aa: CASSRSHRGNYGYTF
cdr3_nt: TGTGCCAGTAGTAGAAGCCACAGGGGGAACTATGGCTACACCTTC

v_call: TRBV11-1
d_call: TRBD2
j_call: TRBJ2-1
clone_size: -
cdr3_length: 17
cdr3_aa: CASSLDGTSPPGNEQFF
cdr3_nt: TGTGCCAGCAGCTTAGATGGGACTAGCCCTCCGGGGAATGAGCAGTTCTTC

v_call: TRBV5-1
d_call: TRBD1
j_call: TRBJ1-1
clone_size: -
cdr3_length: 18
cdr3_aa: CASSLRGTGPLMNTEAFF
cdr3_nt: TGCGCCAGCAGCTTGAGGGGGACAGGACCACTCATGAACACTGAAGCTTTCTTT

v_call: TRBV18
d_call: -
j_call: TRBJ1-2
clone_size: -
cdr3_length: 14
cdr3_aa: CASSPQGYNYGYTF
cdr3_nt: TGTGCCAGCTCACCCCAAGGATACAACTATGGCTACACCTTC

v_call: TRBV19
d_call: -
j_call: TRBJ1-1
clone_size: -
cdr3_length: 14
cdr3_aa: CASSLGHKNTEAFF
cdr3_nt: TGTGCCAGTAGTCTGGGACATAAGAACACTGAAGCTTTCTTT

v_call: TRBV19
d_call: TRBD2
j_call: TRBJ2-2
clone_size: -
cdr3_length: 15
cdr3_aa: CASSRLAGNTGELFF
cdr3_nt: TGTGCCAGTAGCAGACTAGCGGGGAACACCGGGGAGCTGTTTTTT

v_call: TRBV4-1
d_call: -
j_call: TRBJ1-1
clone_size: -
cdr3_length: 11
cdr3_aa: CASSQGPEAFF
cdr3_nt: TGCGCCAGCAGCCAAGGTCCTGAAGCTTTCTTT

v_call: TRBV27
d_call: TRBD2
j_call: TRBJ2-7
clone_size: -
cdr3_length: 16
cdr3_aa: CASSFFKTSGIYEQYF
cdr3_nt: TGTGCCAGCAGTTTTTTTAAGACTAGCGGGATCTACGAGCAGTACTTC

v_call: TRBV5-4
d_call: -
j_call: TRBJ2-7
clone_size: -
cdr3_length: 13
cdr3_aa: CASSLASNYEQYF
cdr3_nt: TGTGCCAGCAGCTTGGCTAGCAACTACGAGCAGTACTTC

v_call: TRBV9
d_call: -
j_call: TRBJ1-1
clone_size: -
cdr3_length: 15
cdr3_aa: CASSVENLLNTEAFF
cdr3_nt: TGTGCCAGCAGCGTAGAGAATCTTCTGAACACTGAAGCTTTCTTT

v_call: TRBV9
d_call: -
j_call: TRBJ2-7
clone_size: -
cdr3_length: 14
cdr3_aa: CASSVVDNPYEQYF
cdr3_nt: TGTGCCAGCAGCGTAGTCGATAACCCCTACGAGCAGTACTTC

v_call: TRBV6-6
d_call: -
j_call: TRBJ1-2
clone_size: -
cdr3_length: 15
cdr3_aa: CASSYLEGWDYGYTF
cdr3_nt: TGTGCCAGCAGTTACTTAGAGGGGTGGGACTATGGCTACACCTTC

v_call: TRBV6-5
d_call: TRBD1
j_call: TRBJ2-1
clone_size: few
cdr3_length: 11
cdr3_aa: CASGDRNEQFF
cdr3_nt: TGTGCCAGCGGGGACAGGAATGAGCAGTTCTTC

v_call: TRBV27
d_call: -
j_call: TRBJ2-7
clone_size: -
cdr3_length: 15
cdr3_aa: CASSTRQPPQYEQYF
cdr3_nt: TGTGCCAGCAGTACCCGCCAGCCGCCACAGTACGAGCAGTACTTC

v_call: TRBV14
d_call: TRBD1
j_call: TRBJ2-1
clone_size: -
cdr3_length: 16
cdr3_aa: CASSERGTGGWNEQFF
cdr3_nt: TGTGCCAGCAGCGAAAGAGGGACAGGGGGTTGGAATGAGCAGTTCTTC

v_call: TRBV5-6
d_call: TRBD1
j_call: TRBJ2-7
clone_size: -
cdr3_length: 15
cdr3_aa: CASSGGQGGSYEQYF
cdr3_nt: TGTGCCAGCAGCGGGGGACAGGGTGGGAGCTACGAGCAGTACTTC